The text below deals with one TCR beta chain. Antigen specificity is unknown. Using immunoSEQ multiplex PCR, the repertoire was profiled, and TCRdb retains in-frame clones only, with some absent. The data contain some 2,000,000 clones, approximately 96% of them singletons. These data belong to a study of shared clonotypes between healthy human individuals. V shed 6 bases and J shed 2 bases, with 5 bases lying between them. The germline V gene encodes CDR1 GTSNPN and CDR2 SVGIG (reference sequence). The CDR3 runs to 11 residues. Study-wide results and caveats: Relative to memory subsets, naive subsets generally showed larger estimated richness.

The study enrolled healthy HIV-negative adults without recent acute infections or vaccinations as donors. This receptor was taken from a man between 18 and 35 years old in good health. The J gene is TRBJ2-4, the V gene TRBV30; D is uncertain. The source material was naive CD4+ T cells sorted from blood. The sample's subset: CD45RA+ positively selected. Here the CDR3 reads CACLSKNIQYF. DNA of the CDR3: TGTGCCTGTCTATCCAAAAACATTCAGTACTTC.